This note documents a single T cell receptor beta chain sequence. The clone's antigen remains unknown. Base qualities were left out, and no much larger clone turns up one base away. This entry is derived from a study of blood T cells in healthy people across ages (dated by TCRdb to between 2015 and 2017). Looking at the study overall: In model experiments, roughly one uniquely barcoded TCR beta cDNA molecule per two T cells was captured by template switching. Using deep sequencing normalized with unique cDNA molecular identifiers, the study measured how TCR beta repertoire diversity changes with age. The donors were divided into four age groups: young (average approximately 17 years), middle-aged (approximately 39), aged (about 61) and long-lived (around 87). To avoid experimental bias, donors of different ages were randomly spread across the sequencing lanes. Using the same blood draw, the study looked at two additional independent replicas of 1 million unique cDNA reads for two donors, one aged 18 to 30 and the other aged 80 or older. Broader findings and caveats from the paper: Compared with the aged group, more naive CD4+ T cells, fewer expanded clones and increased TCR diversity were shown by the long-lived group, suggesting age selection. As age increased, observed TCR beta diversity per million T cells dropped in a roughly linear way, and a significant reduction was already evident by age around 41. Estimates of total diversity from one million sequenced T cells were regarded as lower bounds and underestimates. Because profiling used bulk unsorted PBMCs, naive and antigen-experienced compartments could not be compared conclusively. There was a strong correlation between observed TCR beta diversity and the percentage of naive T cells measured by flow cytometry. Because the CMV infection status of the donors was unknown, age-related changes in expanded clonotypes may potentially have been confounded.

The library was produced with 5' RACE. The sequencing machine was an Illumina HiSeq 2500. A second PCR of roughly 7 to 12 cycles was performed with a sample-barcoded 5' primer and a J-beta primer mix. A template-switch 5' adaptor carrying 12 random nucleotides introduced a unique molecular identifier onto each TCR beta cDNA molecule. At least 3 million CDR3-containing paired-end reads were obtained from each sample. First-strand cDNA was synthesized from all RNA with the Mint cDNA synthesis kit, primed by a TRBC-specific oligonucleotide. Following uracil-DNA glycosylase treatment, all cDNA underwent a first 18-cycle PCR with the universal primers M1SS and BC2_uni_R. In the authors' own workflow: For normalization, 1 million high-quality reads, each with a distinct molecular identifier, were randomly selected from each sample. Instead of being binned into consensus sequences, reads that shared molecular identifiers were thrown out. MiTCR, with a Q25 quality threshold and the strictest error-elimination algorithm, was used for CDR3 identification, clonotype clustering and error correction. A nonparametric unseen species model with Euler transformation was used to estimate lower-bound total TCR beta diversity. The public sequencing data were trimmed at Q25 with fastp and processed into clonotypes with MiXCR by TCRdb, which kept only in-frame beta chains. Merged by CDR3 protein, the rows form single entries marked with the most common genes and DNA. These V and J calls derive from TCRdb rather than the authors' analysis. This sample has some 710,000 distinct CDR3 sequences in its table, and 22% of those were observed once. Around 22% of the sample goes to the ten largest clones.

The donors were 40 or so Caucasian individuals from Russia, aged 6 to 90 years, who were systemically healthy. About 10 milliliters of peripheral blood were collected from each donor into EDTA-treated Vacutainer tubes. Ficoll-Paque density-gradient centrifugation was used to isolate PBMCs, with at least 6.5 million per sample. Trizol reagent was used to extract total RNA from the PBMCs, yielding at least 5 micrograms per sample. For every donor, an aliquot of PBMCs went through flow cytometry to measure the percentages of naive CD45RAhigh/CD27high T cells. V lost 5 bases and J lost 1 base; the stretch between them is 17 bases long. The CDR3 sequence holds 16 residues, the cysteine and phenylalanine included. Only the CDR3 DNA is retained, 48 bases long and in frame from the first base. CDR1 SEHNR and CDR2 FQNEAQ were looked up in the germline V gene (reference sequence).

The clonotype was recovered from a man aged 70 or older in good health. Material for sequencing was blood. The chain links TRBV7-9 with TRBJ1-1; the D region possibly corresponds to TRBD1 (6 bases align). In nucleotides, the sequence is TGTGCCAGCAGCCCGGGGGAAGGGACAAGGAACACTGAAGCTTTCTTT. This sequence encodes CASSPGEGTRNTEAFF.